The text below deals with one T cell receptor (beta chain). Its matching antigen is unknown. The record originates from a study of OX40 agonist ivuxolimab in advanced cancers. Findings and limits, study-wide: There were, on average, more expanded clones in CD8+ T cells than in CD4+.

Trimming left V 10 bases short and J 5 bases short, with 17 bases between. From germline, CDR1 is MDHEN and CDR2 SYDVKM. CDR3 length equals 13 residues. Generated by immunoSEQ multiplex PCR, the TCRdb table keeps only in-frame clones and is missing some. The sample has about 58,000 clones, 81% seen once. The chain recombines TRBV28 with TRBJ1-1; D gene ambiguous. The clonotype comes from an adult with an advanced solid tumor such as melanoma, head and neck, liver or kidney cancer. The sample was CD4+ or CD8+ T cells sorted from blood, taken in a trial of the OX40 agonist ivuxolimab. The CDR3 sequence is CANRAQVRTEAFF. In nucleotides, the CDR3 is TGTGCCAACAGAGCCCAGGTTAGGACTGAAGCTTTCTTT. Full variable domain (missing parts from reference TRBV28 and TRBJ1-1): DVKVTQSSRYLVKRTGEKVFLECVQDMDHENMFWYRQDPGLGLRLIYFSYDVKMKEKGDIPEGYSVSREKKERFSLILESASTNQTSMYLCANRAQVRTEAFFGQGTRLTVV.